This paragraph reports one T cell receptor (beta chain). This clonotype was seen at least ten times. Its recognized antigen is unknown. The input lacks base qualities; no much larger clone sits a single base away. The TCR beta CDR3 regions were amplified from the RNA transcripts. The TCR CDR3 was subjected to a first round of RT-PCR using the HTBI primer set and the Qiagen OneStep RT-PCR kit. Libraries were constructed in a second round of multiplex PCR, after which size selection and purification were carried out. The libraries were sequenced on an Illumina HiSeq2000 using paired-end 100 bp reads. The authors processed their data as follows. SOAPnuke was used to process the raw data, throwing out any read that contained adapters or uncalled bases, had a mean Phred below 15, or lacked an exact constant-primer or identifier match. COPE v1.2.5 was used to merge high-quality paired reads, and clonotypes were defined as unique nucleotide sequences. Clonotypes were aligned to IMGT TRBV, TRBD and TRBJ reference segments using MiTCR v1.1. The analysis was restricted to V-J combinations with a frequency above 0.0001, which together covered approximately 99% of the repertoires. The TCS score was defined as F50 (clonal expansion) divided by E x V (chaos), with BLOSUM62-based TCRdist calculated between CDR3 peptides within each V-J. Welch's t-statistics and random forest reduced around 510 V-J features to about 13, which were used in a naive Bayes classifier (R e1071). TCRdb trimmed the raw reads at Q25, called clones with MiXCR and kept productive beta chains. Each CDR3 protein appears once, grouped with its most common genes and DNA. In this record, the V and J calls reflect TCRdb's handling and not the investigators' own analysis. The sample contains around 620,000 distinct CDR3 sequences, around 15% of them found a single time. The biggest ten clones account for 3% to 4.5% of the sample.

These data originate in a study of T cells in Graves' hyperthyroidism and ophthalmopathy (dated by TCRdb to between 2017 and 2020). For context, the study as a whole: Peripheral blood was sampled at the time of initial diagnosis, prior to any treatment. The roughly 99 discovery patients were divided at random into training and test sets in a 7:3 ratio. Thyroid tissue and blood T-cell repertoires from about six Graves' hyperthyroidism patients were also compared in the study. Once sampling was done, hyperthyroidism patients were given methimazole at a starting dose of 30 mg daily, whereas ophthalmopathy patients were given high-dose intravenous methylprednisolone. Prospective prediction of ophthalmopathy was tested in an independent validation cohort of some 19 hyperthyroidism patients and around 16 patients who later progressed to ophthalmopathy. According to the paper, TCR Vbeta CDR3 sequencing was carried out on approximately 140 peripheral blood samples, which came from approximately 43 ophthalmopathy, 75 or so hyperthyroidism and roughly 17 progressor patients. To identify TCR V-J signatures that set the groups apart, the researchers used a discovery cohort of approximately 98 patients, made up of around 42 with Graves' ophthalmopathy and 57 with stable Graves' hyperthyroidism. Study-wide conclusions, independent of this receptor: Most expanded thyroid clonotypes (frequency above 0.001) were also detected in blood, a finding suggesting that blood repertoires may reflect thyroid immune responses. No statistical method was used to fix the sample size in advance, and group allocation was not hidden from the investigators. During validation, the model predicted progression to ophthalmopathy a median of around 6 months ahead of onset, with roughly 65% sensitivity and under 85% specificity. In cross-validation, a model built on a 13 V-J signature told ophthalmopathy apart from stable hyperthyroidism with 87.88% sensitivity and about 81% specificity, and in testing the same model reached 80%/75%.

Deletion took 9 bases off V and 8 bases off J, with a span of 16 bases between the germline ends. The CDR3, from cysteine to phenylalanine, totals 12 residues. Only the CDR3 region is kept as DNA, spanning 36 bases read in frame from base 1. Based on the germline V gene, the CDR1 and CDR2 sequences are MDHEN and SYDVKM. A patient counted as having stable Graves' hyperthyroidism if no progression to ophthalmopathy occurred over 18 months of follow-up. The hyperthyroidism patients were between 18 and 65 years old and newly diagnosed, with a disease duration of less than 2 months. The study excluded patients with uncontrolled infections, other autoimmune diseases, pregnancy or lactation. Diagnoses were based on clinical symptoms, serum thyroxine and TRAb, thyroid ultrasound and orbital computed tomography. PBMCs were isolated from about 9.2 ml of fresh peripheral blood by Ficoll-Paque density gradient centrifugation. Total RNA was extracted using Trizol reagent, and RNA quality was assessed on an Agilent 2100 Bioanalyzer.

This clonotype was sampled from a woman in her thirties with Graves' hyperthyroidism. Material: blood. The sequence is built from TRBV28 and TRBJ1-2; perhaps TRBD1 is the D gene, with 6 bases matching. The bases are TGTGCCAGTTGGGGGGGACATGGGGGCTACACCTTC. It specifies CASWGGHGGYTF.